Included here is one TCR beta chain sequence, with context. These data come from a study of blood T cell repertoires in COVID-19. Study summary: Samples of COVID-19 (acute and convalescent) were obtained from the United States, Italy and Spain. The analysed material was cDNA or gDNA that came from T cells, B-cell-depleted T cells, or PBMCs.

As originally analysed: Nucleated cell counts were estimated from reference gene primer amplification. Sequencing was performed with immunoSEQ multiplex PCR; in TCRdb, only in-frame clones are kept and a portion is missing. That table furnishes V, J and clone size, whereas the DNA furnished D and trimming. Here the sample spans a few hundred thousand clones, approximately 80% being singletons. The CDR3 contains 15 residues. The V gene's germline CDR1 is SGHVS and CDR2 FNYEAQ. V was clipped by 5 bases and J by 5 bases; unmatched bases: 6. The chain is built from TRBV7-6 and TRBJ1-6, with 7 nucleotides matching TRBD1. Sequenced material: peripheral blood. The clonotype comes from a woman between 45 and 65 years old with acute or convalescent COVID-19. This CDR3 reads CASSATGRHNSPLHF. The CDR3 bases are TGTGCCAGCAGCGCGACAGGGAGGCATAATTCACCCCTCCACTTT.